This entry lists 21 T cell receptor beta chains sequenced from one sample in a study of blood T cell repertoires in COVID-19. TCRdb's table, derived via immunoSEQ multiplex PCR, lists solely in-frame clones and lacks some. The sample has approximately 70,000 clones, more than 75% seen once. The source material was peripheral blood. Source of these receptors: a woman aged 55 to 70 with acute or convalescent COVID-19.

V usage is TRBV18 and J usage is TRBJ1-4; perhaps TRBD1 as D (6 bases). Trimming cost V 5 bases and J 12 bases, with 10 bases left between them. Germline V gene sequence: CDR1 KGHSH, CDR2 LQKENI. The CDR3 length is 11 residues. CDR3 nucleotides: TGTGCCAGCTCAGCAGGGGATGAACTGTTTTTT. As protein: CASSAGDELFF.

V is TRBV11-2 and J is TRBJ1-1, with 8 bases that match TRBD1. CDR1 and CDR2 from the germline V gene are SGHAT and FQNNGV. CDR3 length equals 15 residues. With V trimmed by 1 base and J by 2 bases, 3 bases remained unmatched. The chain's CDR3 is CASSLGDRSNTEAFF. The CDR3 nucleotides read TGTGCCAGCAGCTTAGGGGACAGGAGTAACACTGAAGCTTTCTTT.

J is TRBJ2-7 and V is TRBV6-2 or TRBV6-3; perhaps TRBD2 as D (6 bases). V was cut by 2 bases and J by 9 bases, with 11 bases left in between. The CDR3 has 12 residues. Germline values: CDR1 MNHEY, CDR2 SVGEGT. The CDR3 spells CASSYREDAQYF. In DNA, the CDR3 is TGTGCCAGCAGTTACAGGGAGGACGCGCAGTACTTC.

The V gene is TRBV4-2, the J gene TRBJ2-2, with a possible D match to TRBD2 (6 bases). V lost 3 bases and J lost 6, with 14 bases in between. Germline V lookup: CDR1 LGHNA, CDR2 YNFKEQ. This CDR3 is built from 15 residues. CDR3 bases: TGTGCCAGCAGCCACGGGACTCCTGGGGCCGGGGAGCTGTTTTTT. It is translated as CASSHGTPGAGELFF.

A few counts support this clone. At one of its ends the junction is not consistent with the germline gene, which may arise from a read error. The rearrangement uses TRBV6-5 and TRBJ2-7, with TRBD1 matching over 7 bases. This CDR3 has 14 residues. Germline V gene sequence: CDR1 MNHEY, CDR2 SVGAGI. The DNA of the CDR3 is TGTGCCAGCAAAGGGACAGTCGCCTCCAACGAGCAGTACTTC. Amino acids: CASKGTVASNEQYF.

The chain has TRBV5-1 and TRBJ2-7; TRBD1 matches 9 bases. V lost 4 bases, J lost 3 bases, and 11 bases stayed unmatched. Germline-derived CDR1 and CDR2 are SGHRS and YFSETQ. The CDR3 length is 16 residues. The CDR3 DNA reads as TGCGCCAGCAGCCCCGGGACAGGGATGTGGCGCTACGAGCAGTACTTC. Amino acid sequence: CASSPGTGMWRYEQYF. Using reference TRBV5-1 and TRBJ2-7 for the parts outside the CDR3, the full variable domain is KAGVTQTPRYLIKTRGQQVTLSCSPISGHRSVSWYQQTPGQGLQFLFEYFSETQRNKGNFPGRFSGRQFSNSRSEMNVSTLELGDSALYLCASSPGTGMWRYEQYFGPGTRLTVT.

V gene TRBV7-3 combines with J gene TRBJ1-6; TRBD1 might be the D (6 bases). There are 16 residues in the CDR3. The germline CDR1 and CDR2 sequences are SGHTA and FQGTGA. The germline V and J ends were trimmed by 4 bases and 2 bases, with 12 bases remaining between them. CDR3 in amino acids: CASSSRGAAYNSPLHF. DNA of the CDR3: TGTGCCAGCAGCTCCCGGGGGGCCGCCTATAATTCACCCCTCCACTTT.

J is TRBJ2-6 and V is TRBV5-6, with D maybe TRBD2 (5 bases). In germline, CDR1 is SGHDT, CDR2 YYEEEE. Deletions cut 3 bases from V and 1 base from J, with 11 bases between. The CDR3 loop spans 16 amino acids. The DNA for the CDR3 is TGTGCCAGCAGCTACCGAGGGATATCTGGGGCCAACGTCCTGACTTTC. It yields the protein CASSYRGISGANVLTF.

This clone was observed a single time. The chain couples TRBV4-2 to TRBJ2-1, with D perhaps matching TRBD2 (5 bases). Germline lookup yields CDR1 LGHNA and CDR2 YNFKEQ. V lost 4 bases, J lost 0 bases, and 13 bases lay in between. The CDR3 spans 16 residues. The CDR3 loop reads CASSRAPTNSYNEQFF. The CDR3 nucleotides are TGTGCCAGCAGCCGGGCACCGACTAACTCCTACAATGAGCAGTTCTTC.

The chain joins TRBV28 to TRBJ1-2, with 10 bases aligning to TRBD1. The CDR3 spans 15 residues. V lost 6 bases to trimming and J lost 2 bases; unmatched junction nucleotides: 6. The germline V gene encodes CDR1 MDHEN and CDR2 SYDVKM. CDR3 coding DNA: TGTGCCAGCAGATCTCCGGGACAGGGGAACTATGGCTACACCTTC. This sequence encodes CASRSPGQGNYGYTF.

The chain links TRBV6-6 to TRBJ2-1; the match to TRBD2 covers 8 bases. CDR1 MNHNY and CDR2 SVGAGI come from the germline V gene (reference sequence). The CDR3 is 12 amino acids. Trimming removed 5 bases from V and 9 bases from J; junction bases left unmatched: 3. CDR3 DNA sequence: TGTGCCAGCAGTCAGACTAGCGTTGAGCAGTTCTTC. Translation gives CASSQTSVEQFF.

The rearrangement uses TRBV29-1 and TRBJ2-1; TRBD2 matches 9 bases. Germline assignment: CDR1 SQVTM and CDR2 ANQGSEA. V lost 7 bases to trimming and J lost 3 bases; unmatched junction nucleotides: 10. This CDR3 has 15 residues. CDR3 region: CSETEAGGNYNEQFF. DNA of the CDR3: TGCAGCGAAACCGAAGCGGGGGGTAACTACAATGAGCAGTTCTTC.

CDR3 protein: CASSPNRNSPLHF. In DNA, the CDR3 is TGTGCCAGCAGCCCGAACAGGAATTCACCCCTCCACTTT. The chain carries TRBV7-2 and TRBJ1-6; a possible D gene is TRBD1 (5 bases). Between the trimmed V and J ends, which lost 5 bases and 7 bases, there was a span of 9 bases. Germline V gene lookup returns CDR1 SGHTA and CDR2 FQGNSA. This CDR3 comprises 13 residues. The full variable domain, in which reference TRBV7-2 and TRBJ1-6 provide the parts outside the CDR3, is GAGVSQSPSNKVTEKGKDVELRCDPISGHTALYWYRQSLGQGLEFLIYFQGNSAPDKSGLPSDRFSAERTGGSVSTLTIQRTQQEDSAVYLCASSPNRNSPLHFGNGTRLTVT.

V is TRBV27 and J is TRBJ2-2; 12 bases align to TRBD2. V shed 4 bases, J shed 7 bases, and the junction held 10 bases outside the gene matches. In germline, CDR1 is MNHEY, CDR2 SMNVEV (reference sequence). The CDR3 runs 17 residues. The CDR3: CASSYPSGGAGVGELFF. The CDR3 nucleotides read TGTGCCAGCAGTTATCCTAGCGGGGGGGCTGGGGTCGGGGAGCTGTTTTTT.

The rearrangement joins TRBV11-1 to TRBJ2-3; D ambiguous. V lost 5 bases, J lost 0 bases, and 12 bases lay in between. Germline assignment: CDR1 SGHAT and CDR2 FQDESV (reference sequence). This CDR3 region has 15 residues. CDR3 coding DNA: TGTGCCAGCAGCCCTATGTTGCTTAGCACAGATACGCAGTATTTT. This codes for CASSPMLLSTDTQYF.

This clone was counted between two and nine times. The chain has TRBV6-4 and TRBJ2-1, with D possibly TRBD1 on 5 matching bases. Germline V gene data show CDR1 as MRHNA and CDR2 as SNTAGT. Deletions cut 5 bases from V and 8 bases from J, with 22 bases between. The CDR3 is 16 residues long. CDR3 coding DNA: TGTGCCAGCAGTCCAGATTCTGACAGTCCTGGCCATGAGCAGTTCTTC. Amino acid sequence: CASSPDSDSPGHEQFF.

The DNA for the CDR3 is TGTGCCAGTAGTCAAACAGGGATCACTGAAGCTTTCTTT. It specifies CASSQTGITEAFF. V and J are TRBV19 and TRBJ1-1; perhaps TRBD1 as D (6 bases). This CDR3 spans 13 amino acids. Germline CDR1 reads LNHDA; CDR2 reads SQIVND (reference sequence). The V end lost 5 bases, the J end lost 4 bases, and 11 bases lay between the germline ends.

This chain connects TRBV18 to TRBJ1-1; 7 nucleotides line up with TRBD1. Per germline, CDR1 KGHSH and CDR2 LQKENI. The CDR3 consists of 14 residues. V gave up 5 bases and J gave up 1 base; unmatched junction bases: 4. DNA of the CDR3: TGTGCCAGCTCAGGGACAGCTTCGAACACTGAAGCTTTCTTT. Residues: CASSGTASNTEAFF.

This clone was seen only a few times. The V gene is TRBV2, the J gene TRBJ2-7; D is ambiguous. V was shortened by 4 bases and J by 7 bases, with 14 bases between the two germline ends. CDR1 and CDR2 (germline): SNHLY, FYNNEI. This CDR3 has 13 amino acids. The CDR3 coding sequence is TGTGCCAGCAGTGGACCCCTCGGGTTTGAGCAGTACTTC. It is translated as CASSGPLGFEQYF.

The V call is TRBV14, the J call TRBJ2-6, with unresolved D. Trimming left V 1 base short and J 4 bases short, with 17 bases between. CDR3 length: 18 residues. The germline CDR1 and CDR2 sequences are SGHDN and FVKESK. CDR3 amino acids: CASSQGTPRSAGANVLTF. The CDR3 coding sequence is TGTGCCAGCAGCCAAGGTACTCCGCGCTCCGCCGGGGCCAACGTCCTGACTTTC.

The chain combines TRBV2 with TRBJ2-3, with 14 bases that match TRBD2. CDR1 and CDR2 (germline): SNHLY, FYNNEI. J was trimmed by 3 bases and V by 11 bases; bases with no gene match: 10. This CDR3 region has 16 residues. For the CDR3, the DNA is TGTGCCGGGCGTTCCAGGACTAGCGGGGGGACAGATACGCAGTATTTT. This gives the protein CAGRSRTSGGTDTQYF.